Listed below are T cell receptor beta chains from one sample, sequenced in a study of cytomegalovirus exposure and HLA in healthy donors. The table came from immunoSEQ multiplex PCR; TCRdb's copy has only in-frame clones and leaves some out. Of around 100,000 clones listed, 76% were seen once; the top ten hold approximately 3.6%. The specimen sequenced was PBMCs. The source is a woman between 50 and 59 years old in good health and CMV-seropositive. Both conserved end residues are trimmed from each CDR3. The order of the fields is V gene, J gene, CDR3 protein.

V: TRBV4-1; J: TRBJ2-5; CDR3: ASSQEPRVETQY
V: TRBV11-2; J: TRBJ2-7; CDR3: ASSVREGSSYEQY
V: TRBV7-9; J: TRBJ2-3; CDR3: ASSQRRTRQGHTDTQY
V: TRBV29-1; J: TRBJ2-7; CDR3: SVARATGAYEQY
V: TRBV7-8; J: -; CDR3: ASSVQGAGADEQY
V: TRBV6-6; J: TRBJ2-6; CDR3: ASSQYSGANVLT
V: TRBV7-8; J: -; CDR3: ASSLVIGGGSYEQY
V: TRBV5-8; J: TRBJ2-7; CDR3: ASSLGGQGTDEQY
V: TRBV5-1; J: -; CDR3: ASSGASPGLAGVVSYEQY
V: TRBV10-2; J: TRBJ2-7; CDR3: ASLPGHNSYEQY
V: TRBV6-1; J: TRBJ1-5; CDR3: ASSEPGNSNQPQH
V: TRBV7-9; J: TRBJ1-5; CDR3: ASSSGTDYSNQPQH
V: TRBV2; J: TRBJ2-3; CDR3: ASSPGQVGTDTQY
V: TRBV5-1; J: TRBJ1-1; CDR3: ASSFGDRDMNTEAF
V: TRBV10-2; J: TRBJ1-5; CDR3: ASCRDRGYGDQPQH
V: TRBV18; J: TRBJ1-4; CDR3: ASSPQKATNEKLF
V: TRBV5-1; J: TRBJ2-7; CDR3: ASSPSTSGVGEQY
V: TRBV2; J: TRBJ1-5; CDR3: ASTLTGGAGNQPQH
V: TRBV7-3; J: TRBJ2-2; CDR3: ASTPSGGGVLTGELF
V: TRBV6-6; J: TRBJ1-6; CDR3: ASSYDSYNSPLH
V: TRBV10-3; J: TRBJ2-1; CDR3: AIRGAGGYSNEQF
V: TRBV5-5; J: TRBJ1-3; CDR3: ASSLTSGNTIY
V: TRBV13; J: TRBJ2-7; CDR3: ASSFRRGDEQY
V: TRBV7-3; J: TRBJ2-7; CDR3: ASARDSASLEQY
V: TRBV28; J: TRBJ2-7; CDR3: ASSLGGGAGTSYEQY
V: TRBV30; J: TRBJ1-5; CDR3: AWSKVPGQALNQPQH
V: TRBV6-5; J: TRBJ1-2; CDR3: ASSSLQQGVGYT
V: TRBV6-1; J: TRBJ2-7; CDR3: ASSSGTGWGEQY
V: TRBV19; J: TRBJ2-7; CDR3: ASRERTGGRSYEQY
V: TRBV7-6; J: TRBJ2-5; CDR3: ASSLGSSVLETQY
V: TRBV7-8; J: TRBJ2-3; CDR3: ASSHSQTSTDTQY
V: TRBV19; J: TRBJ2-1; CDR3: ASSIGTSGNNEQF
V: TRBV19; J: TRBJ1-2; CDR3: ASSGGARNYGYT
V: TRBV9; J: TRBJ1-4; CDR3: ASSVPVNPQGGNEKLF
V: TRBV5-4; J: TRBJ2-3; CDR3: ASSPRQDTQY
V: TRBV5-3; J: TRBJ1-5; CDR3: ARSLSGNQPQH
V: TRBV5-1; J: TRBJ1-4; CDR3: ASSLDSGQGSTNEKLF
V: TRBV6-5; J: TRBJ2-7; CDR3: ASSYSISGEYEQY
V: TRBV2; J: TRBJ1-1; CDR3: ASSPWGVNTEAF
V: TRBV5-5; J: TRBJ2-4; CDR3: ASSRTSGRSEMAKNIQY
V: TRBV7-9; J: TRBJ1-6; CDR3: ASQGNMGSPLH
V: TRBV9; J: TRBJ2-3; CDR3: ASSARTAGGFTDTQY
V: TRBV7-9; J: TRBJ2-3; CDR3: ASSVRGAIRDTQY